This T cell receptor (beta chain) emerged from a study of T cells in Graves' hyperthyroidism and ophthalmopathy. V gave up 9 bases and J gave up 2 bases; unmatched junction bases: 9. The CDR3 loop spans 16 amino acids. CDR1 and CDR2 (germline): KGHDR, SFDVKD. Regions amplified from RNA transcripts were the TCR beta CDR3 regions. Initially, a first-round RT-PCR of the TCR CDR3 employed the HTBI primer set. Using its own MiXCR run on the multiplex PCR reads, TCRdb lists one record per CDR3 protein. There are hundreds of thousands of distinct CDR3 sequences in the sample; less than 20% occur only once, and 45% to 50% lies in the top ten.

The TCR comes from a man aged 40-49 years with Graves' ophthalmopathy. Sequencing was done on a sample of blood. The rearrangement joins TRBV24-1 to TRBJ2-2, with 9 bases aligning to TRBD2. The CDR3 sequence is CATGEGLAINTGELFF. The DNA for the CDR3 is TGTGCCACCGGGGAAGGACTAGCGATCAACACCGGGGAGCTGTTTTTT.